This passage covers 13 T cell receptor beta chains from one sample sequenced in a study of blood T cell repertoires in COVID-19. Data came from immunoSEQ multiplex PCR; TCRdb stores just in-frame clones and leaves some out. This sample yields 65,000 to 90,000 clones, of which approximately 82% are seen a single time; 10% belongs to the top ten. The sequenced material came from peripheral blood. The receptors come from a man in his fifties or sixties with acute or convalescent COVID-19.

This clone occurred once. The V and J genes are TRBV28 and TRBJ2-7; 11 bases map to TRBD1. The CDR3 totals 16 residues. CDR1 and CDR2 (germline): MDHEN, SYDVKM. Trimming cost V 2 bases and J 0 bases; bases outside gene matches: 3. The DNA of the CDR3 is TGTGCCAGCAGTTTAGGACAGGGGGCAAGCTCCTACGAGCAGTACTTC. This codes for CASSLGQGASSYEQYF.

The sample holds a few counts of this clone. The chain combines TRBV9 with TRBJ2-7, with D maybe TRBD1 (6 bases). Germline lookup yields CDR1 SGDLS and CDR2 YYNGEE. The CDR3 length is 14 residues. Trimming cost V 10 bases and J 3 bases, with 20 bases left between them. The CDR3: CAHGRGGKSYEQYF. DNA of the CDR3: TGTGCCCACGGTCGAGGGGGAAAAAGCTACGAGCAGTACTTC.

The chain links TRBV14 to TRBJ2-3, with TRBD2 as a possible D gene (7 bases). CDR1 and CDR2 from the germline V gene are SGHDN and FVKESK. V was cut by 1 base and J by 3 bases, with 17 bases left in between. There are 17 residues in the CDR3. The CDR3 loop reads CASSQVGGRRITDTQYF. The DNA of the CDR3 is TGTGCCAGCAGCCAAGTCGGGGGGCGACGGATAACAGATACGCAGTATTTT.

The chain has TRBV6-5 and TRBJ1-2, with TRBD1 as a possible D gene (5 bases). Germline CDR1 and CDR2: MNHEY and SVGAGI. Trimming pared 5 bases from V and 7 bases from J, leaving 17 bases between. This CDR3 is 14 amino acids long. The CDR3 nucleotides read TGTGCCAGCAGTCCCCGGGCAGGGAGGGGTGGCTACACCTTC. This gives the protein CASSPRAGRGGYTF.

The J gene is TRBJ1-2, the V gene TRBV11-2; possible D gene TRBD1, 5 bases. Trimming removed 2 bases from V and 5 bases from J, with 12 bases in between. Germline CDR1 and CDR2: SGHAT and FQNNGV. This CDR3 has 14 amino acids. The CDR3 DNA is TGTGCCAGCAGCTTATTGGGGGGGTTTTATGGCTACACCTTC. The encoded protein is CASSLLGGFYGYTF. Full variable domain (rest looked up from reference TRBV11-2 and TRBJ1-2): EAGVAQSPRYKIIEKRQSVAFWCNPISGHATLYWYQQILGQGPKLLIQFQNNGVVDDSQLPKDRFSAERLKGVDSTLKIQPAKLEDSAVYLCASSLLGGFYGYTFGSGTRLTVV.

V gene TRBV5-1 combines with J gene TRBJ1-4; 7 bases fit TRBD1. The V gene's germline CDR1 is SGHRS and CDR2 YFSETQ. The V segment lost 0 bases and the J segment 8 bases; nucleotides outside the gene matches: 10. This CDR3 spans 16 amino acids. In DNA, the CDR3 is TGCGCCAGCAGCTTGGGGGTTGTCCAGGGGGAGGAAAAACTGTTTTTT. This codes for CASSLGVVQGEEKLFF.

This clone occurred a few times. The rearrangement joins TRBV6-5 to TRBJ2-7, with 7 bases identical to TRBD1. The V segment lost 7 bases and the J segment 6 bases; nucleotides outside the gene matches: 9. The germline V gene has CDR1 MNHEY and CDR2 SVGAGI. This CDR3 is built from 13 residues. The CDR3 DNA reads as TGTGCCAGCAAAAAGACAGGGTCCGCCGAGCAGTACTTC. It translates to CASKKTGSAEQYF.

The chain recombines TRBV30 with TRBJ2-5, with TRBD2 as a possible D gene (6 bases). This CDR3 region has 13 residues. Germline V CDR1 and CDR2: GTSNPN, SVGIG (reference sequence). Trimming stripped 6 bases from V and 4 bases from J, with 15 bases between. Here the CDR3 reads CACALGGGETQYF. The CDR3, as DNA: TGTGCCTGCGCCCTGGGGGGAGGAGAGACCCAGTACTTC.

CDR3 sequence: CASSSGQGQAFF. The DNA of the CDR3 is TGTGCCAGCAGCTCTGGACAGGGGCAAGCTTTCTTT. The chain joins TRBV11-3 to TRBJ1-1, with 9 bases lining up with TRBD1. The CDR3 has 12 residues. Unmatched junction bases numbered 3, after V lost 4 bases and J lost 9 bases. The germline V gene has CDR1 SGHNT and CDR2 YENEEA.

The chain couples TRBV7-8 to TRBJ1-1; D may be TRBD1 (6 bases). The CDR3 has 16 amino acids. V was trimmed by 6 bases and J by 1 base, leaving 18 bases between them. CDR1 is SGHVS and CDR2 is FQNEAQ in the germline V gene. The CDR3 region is CASRETLRTENTEAFF. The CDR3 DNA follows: TGTGCCAGCAGAGAGACTTTAAGGACAGAGAACACTGAAGCTTTCTTT.

CDR3 amino acids: CASSRSGDSTDTQYF. CDR3 bases: TGCGCCAGCAGCCGTAGCGGGGATAGCACAGATACGCAGTATTTT. This sequence joins TRBV4-3 and TRBJ2-3; 8 positions agree with TRBD2. The CDR3 is made up of 15 amino acids. CDR1 LGHNA and CDR2 YSLEER come from the germline V gene. The junction had 3 bases not matched to a gene; V was cut back by 4 bases and J by 0 bases.

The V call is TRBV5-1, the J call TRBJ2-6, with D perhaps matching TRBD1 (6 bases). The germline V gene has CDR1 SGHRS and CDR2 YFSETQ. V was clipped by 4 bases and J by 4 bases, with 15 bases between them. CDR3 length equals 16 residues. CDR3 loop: CASSPTPGTGANVLTF. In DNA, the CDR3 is TGCGCCAGCAGCCCCACCCCGGGGACAGGGGCCAACGTCCTGACTTTC.

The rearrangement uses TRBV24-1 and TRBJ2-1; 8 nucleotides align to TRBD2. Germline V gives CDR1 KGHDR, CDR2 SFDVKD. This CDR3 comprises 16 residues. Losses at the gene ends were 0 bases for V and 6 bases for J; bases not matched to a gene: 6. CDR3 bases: TGTGCCACCAGTGATTTGGGACTAGCCGCAATCAATGAGCAGTTCTTC. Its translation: CATSDLGLAAINEQFF.